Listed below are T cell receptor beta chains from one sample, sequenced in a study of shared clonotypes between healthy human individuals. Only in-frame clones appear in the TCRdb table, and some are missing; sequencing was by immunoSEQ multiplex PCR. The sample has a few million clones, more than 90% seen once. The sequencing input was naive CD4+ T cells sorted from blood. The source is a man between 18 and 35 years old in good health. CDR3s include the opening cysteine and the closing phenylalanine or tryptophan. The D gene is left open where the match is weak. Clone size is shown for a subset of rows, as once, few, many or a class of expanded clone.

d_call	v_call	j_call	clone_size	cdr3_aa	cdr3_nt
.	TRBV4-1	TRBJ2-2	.	CASSQGAAVSNTGELFF	TGCGCCAGCAGCCAAGGGGCGGCGGTTTCGAACACCGGGGAGCTGTTTTTT
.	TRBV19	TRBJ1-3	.	CASSPPPGTAGIYF	TGTGCCAGTAGTCCCCCCCCCGGGACGGCGGGGATATATTTT
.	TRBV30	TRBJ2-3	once	CAWGDISSTDTQYF	TGTGCCTGGGGGGACATATCTAGCACAGATACGCAGTATTTT
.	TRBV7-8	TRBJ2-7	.	CASSLVAQQSYEQYF	TGTGCCAGCAGCCTGGTGGCTCAGCAATCCTACGAGCAGTACTTC
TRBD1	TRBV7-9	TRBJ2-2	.	CASSPARTGLWTGELFF	TGTGCCAGCAGCCCCGCCCGGACAGGGCTATGGACCGGGGAGCTGTTTTTT
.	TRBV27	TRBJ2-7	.	CASSFRYTSSPYDEQYF	TGTGCCAGCAGTTTCCGGTACACTAGCAGTCCTTACGACGAGCAGTACTTC
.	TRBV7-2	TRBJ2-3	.	CASSFAIRVTSTDTQYF	TGTGCCAGCAGCTTTGCCATTCGAGTAACTAGCACAGATACGCAGTATTTT
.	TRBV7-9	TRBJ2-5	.	CASSLLPTGTQYF	TGTGCCAGCAGCTTGTTGCCCACAGGGACCCAGTACTTC
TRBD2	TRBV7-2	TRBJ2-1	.	CASSLASGTRSNEQFF	TGTGCCAGCAGCTTAGCGAGTGGGACTAGATCCAATGAGCAGTTCTTC
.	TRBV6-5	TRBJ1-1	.	CASRPPGLNTEAFF	TGTGCCAGCAGACCTCCAGGGTTGAACACTGAAGCTTTCTTT
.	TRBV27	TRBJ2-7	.	CASSLLGSTYEQYF	TGTGCCAGCAGTTTATTGGGGTCCACCTACGAGCAGTACTTC